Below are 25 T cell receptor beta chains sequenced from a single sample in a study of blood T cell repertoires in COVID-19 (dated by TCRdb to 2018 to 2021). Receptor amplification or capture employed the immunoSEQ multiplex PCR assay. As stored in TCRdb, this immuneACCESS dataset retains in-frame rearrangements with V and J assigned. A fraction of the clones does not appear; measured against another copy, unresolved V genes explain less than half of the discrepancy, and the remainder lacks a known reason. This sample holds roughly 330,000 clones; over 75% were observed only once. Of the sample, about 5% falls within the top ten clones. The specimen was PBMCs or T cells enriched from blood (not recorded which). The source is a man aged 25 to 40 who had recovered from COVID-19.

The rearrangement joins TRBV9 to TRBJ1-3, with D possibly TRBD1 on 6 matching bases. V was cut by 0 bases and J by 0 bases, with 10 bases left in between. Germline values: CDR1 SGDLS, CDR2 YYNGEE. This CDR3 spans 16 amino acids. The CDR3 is CASSVAARGSGNTIYF. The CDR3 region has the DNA TGTGCCAGCAGCGTAGCTGCCAGGGGCTCTGGAAACACCATATATTTT. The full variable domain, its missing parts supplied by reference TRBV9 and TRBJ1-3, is DSGVTQTPKHLITATGQRVTLRCSPRSGDLSVYWYQQSLDQGLQFLIQYYNGEERAKGNILERFSAQQFPDLHSELNLSSLELGDSALYFCASSVAARGSGNTIYFGEGSWLTVV.

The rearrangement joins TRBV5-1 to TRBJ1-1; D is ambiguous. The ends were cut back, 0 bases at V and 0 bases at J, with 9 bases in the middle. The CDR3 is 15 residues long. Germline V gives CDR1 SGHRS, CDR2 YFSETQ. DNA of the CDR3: TGCGCCAGCAGCTTGGAAAGCCTAATGAACACTGAAGCTTTCTTT. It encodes CASSLESLMNTEAFF.

The CDR3: CAISRGQGDNSPLHF. CDR3 DNA: TGTGCCATCAGCCGCGGACAGGGCGACAATTCACCCCTCCACTTT. V and J are TRBV10-3 and TRBJ1-6, with TRBD1 matching over 8 bases. Germline loops: CDR1 ENHRY, CDR2 SYGVKD. The V and J ends lost 6 bases and 7 bases, in that order; junction bases with no gene match: 8. This CDR3 region has 15 residues.

This CDR3 is CASRGQGSSYEQYF. The CDR3 nucleotides read TGCGCCAGCCGCGGCCAGGGGAGCTCCTACGAGCAGTACTTC. The rearrangement joins TRBV5-1 to TRBJ2-7, with D possibly being TRBD1 (6 bases). The germline CDR1 and CDR2 sequences are SGHRS and YFSETQ. Trimming cost V 7 bases and J 0 bases, with 14 bases left between them. This CDR3 comprises 14 residues.

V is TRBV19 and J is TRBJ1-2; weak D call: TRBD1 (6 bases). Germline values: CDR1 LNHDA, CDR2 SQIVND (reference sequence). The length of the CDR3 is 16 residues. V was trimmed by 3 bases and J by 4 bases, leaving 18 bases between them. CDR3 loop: CASSMYFEGGLYGYTF. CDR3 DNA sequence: TGTGCCAGTAGTATGTATTTTGAGGGGGGGCTCTATGGCTACACCTTC.

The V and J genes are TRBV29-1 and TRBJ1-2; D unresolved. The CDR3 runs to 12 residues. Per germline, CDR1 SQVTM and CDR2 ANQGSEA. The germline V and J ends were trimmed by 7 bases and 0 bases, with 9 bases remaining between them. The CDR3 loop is CSAADPNYGYTF. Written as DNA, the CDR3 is TGCAGCGCAGCGGACCCTAACTATGGCTACACCTTC.

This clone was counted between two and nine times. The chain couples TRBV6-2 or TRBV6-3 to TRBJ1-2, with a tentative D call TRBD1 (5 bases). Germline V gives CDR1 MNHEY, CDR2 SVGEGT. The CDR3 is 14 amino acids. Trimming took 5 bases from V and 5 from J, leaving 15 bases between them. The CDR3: CASSGAGRLYGYTF. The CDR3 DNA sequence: TGTGCCAGCAGTGGGGCGGGAAGGTTATATGGCTACACCTTC.

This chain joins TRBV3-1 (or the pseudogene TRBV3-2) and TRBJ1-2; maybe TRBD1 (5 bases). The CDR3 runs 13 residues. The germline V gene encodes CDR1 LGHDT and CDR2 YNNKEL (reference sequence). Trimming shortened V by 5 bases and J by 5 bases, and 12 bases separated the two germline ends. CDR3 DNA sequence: TGTGCCAGCAGCTCAGGACACCCTTATGGCTACACCTTC. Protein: CASSSGHPYGYTF.

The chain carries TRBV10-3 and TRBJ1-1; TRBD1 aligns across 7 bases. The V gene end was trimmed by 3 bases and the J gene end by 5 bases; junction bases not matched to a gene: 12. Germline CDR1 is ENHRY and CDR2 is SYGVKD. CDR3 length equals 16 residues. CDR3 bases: TGTGCCATCAGTGATATCAGCTCAGGGGGGTGGACTGAAGCTTTCTTT. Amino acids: CAISDISSGGWTEAFF.

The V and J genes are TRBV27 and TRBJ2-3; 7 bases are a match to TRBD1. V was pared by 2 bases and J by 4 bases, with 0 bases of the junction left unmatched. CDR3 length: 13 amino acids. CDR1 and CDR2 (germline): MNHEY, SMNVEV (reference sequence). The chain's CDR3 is CASSLRGPDTQYF. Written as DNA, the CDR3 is TGTGCCAGCAGTTTAAGGGGGCCAGATACGCAGTATTTT.

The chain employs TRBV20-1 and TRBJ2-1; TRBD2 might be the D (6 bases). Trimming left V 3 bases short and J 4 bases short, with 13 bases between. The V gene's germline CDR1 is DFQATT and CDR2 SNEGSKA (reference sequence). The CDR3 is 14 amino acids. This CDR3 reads CSASAGGPYNEQFF. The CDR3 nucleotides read TGCAGTGCTAGTGCCGGGGGTCCTTACAATGAGCAGTTCTTC.

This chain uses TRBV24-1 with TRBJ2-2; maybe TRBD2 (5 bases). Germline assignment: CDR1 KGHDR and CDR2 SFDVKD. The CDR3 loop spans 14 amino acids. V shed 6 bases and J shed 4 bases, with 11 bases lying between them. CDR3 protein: CATSREISTGELFF. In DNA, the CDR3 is TGTGCCACCAGTAGGGAGATAAGCACCGGGGAGCTGTTTTTT.

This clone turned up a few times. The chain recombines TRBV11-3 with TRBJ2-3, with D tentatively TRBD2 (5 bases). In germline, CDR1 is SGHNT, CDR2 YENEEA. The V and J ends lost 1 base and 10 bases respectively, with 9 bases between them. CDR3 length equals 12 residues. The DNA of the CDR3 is TGTGCCAGCAGCTTAGGAGGGTCGCCGCAGTATTTT. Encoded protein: CASSLGGSPQYF.

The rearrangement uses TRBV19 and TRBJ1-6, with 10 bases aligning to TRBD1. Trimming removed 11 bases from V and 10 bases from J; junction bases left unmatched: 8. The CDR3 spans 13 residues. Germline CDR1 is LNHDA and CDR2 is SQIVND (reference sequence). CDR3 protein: CAPKDRGSSPLHF. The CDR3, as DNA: TGTGCCCCAAAGGACAGGGGGTCATCACCCCTCCACTTT.

The CDR3 loop is CASSLQGKQFF. The CDR3 DNA follows: TGTGCCAGCAGTTTACAGGGGAAGCAGTTCTTC. The gene calls are TRBV28 and TRBJ2-1; a weak D match, TRBD1 (6 bases). This CDR3 region has 11 residues. V was trimmed by 2 bases and J by 11 bases, leaving 7 bases between them. Looked up from germline, CDR1 is MDHEN and CDR2 is SYDVKM.

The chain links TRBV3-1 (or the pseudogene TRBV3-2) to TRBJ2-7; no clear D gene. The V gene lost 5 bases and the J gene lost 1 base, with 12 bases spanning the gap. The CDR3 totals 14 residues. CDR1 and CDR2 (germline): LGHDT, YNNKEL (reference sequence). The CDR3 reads CASSEGLISYEQYF. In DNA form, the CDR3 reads TGTGCCAGCAGCGAAGGGCTCATATCCTACGAGCAGTACTTC.

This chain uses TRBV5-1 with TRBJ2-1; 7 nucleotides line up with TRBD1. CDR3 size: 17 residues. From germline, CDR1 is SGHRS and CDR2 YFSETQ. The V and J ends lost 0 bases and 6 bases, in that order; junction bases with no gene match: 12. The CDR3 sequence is CASSLVFRGPVGNEQFF. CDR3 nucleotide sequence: TGCGCCAGCAGCTTGGTGTTTAGGGGGCCGGTGGGCAATGAGCAGTTCTTC.

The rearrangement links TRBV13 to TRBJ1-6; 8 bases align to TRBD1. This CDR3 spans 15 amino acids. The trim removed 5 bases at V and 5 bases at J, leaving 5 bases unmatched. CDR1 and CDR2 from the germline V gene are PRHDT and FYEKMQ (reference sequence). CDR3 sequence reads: CASSIGTGHNSPLHF. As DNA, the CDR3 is TGTGCCAGCAGCATCGGGACAGGTCATAATTCACCCCTCCACTTT.

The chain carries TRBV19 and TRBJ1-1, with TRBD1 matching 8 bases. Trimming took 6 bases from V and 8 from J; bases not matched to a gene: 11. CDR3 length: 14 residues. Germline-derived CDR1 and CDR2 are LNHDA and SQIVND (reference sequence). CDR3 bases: TGTGCCAGTAGCCCCAGACAGGGGCGCGGGGAAGCTTTCTTT. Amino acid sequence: CASSPRQGRGEAFF.

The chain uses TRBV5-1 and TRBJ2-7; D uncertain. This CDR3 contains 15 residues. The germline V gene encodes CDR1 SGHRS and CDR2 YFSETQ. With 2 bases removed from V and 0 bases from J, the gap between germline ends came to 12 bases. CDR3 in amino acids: CASSLPDLSSYEQYF. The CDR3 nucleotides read TGCGCCAGCAGCTTACCAGACTTAAGCTCCTACGAGCAGTACTTC.

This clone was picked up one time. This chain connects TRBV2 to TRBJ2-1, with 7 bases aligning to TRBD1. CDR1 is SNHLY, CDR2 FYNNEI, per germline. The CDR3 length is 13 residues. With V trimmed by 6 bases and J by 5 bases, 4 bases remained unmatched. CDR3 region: CASRPDRDNEQFF. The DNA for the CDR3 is TGTGCCAGCAGGCCCGACAGGGACAATGAGCAGTTCTTC.

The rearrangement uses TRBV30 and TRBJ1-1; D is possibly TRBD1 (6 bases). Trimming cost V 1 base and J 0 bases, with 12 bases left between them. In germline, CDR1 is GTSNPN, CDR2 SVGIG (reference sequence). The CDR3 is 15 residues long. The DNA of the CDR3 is TGTGCCTGGAGTGCAATCGGACAGTTGAACACTGAAGCTTTCTTT. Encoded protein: CAWSAIGQLNTEAFF.

The CDR3 DNA reads as TGTGCCAGCAGTAGCCCCGCAGACAGGGATGGCTACACCTTC. Translation: CASSSPADRDGYTF. The chain recombines TRBV27 with TRBJ1-2, with 7 nucleotides matching TRBD1. Germline V gives CDR1 MNHEY, CDR2 SMNVEV (reference sequence). Losses at the gene ends were 5 bases for V and 6 bases for J; bases not matched to a gene: 9. The CDR3 length is 14 residues.

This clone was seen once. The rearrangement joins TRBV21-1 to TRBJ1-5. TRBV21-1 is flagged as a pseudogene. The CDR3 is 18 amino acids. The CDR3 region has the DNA TGTGCCAGCAACAGGGACTATGGTTGGCACCCGGGAGGACAGCCCCAGCATTTT. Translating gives CASNRDYGWHPGGQPQHF.

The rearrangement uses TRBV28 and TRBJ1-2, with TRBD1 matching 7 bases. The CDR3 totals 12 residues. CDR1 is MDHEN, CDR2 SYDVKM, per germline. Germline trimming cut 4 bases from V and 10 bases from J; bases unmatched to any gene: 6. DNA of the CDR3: TGTGCCAGCAGTTCTAGACAGGGACTCTACACCTTC. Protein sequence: CASSSRQGLYTF.